The clone carrying this TCR beta chain was detected many times. These data originate in a study of T-cell reconstitution after alpha-beta-depleted transplantation in children. Unique molecular identifiers were built into the TCRbeta library. TCRdb processed the PCR reads anew with MiXCR; each CDR3 protein has one entry. The sample holds under 300,000 distinct CDR3 sequences; about 8.8% are singletons and the top ten take about 5.4%. Sequences were derived from PBMCs from the stem cell graft donor, sampled from the stem cell graft. The receptor comes from a human donor who donated a stem cell graft to a child with SCID.

CDR3 sequence: CSARPGFNTEAFF. CDR3 DNA sequence: TGCAGTGCTAGACCAGGGTTCAACACTGAAGCTTTCTTT. This sequence joins TRBV20-1 and TRBJ1-1; weak D call: TRBD1 (5 bases). The germline gives CDR1 DFQATT, CDR2 SNEGSKA (reference sequence). The CDR3 is 13 residues long. V lost 2 bases to trimming and J lost 2 bases, with 9 bases between them.